This TCR beta chain was sequenced in a study of blood T cell repertoires in COVID-19. Study details: Sites in the United States, Italy and Spain provided acute and convalescent COVID-19 samples. In each case, the material was cDNA or gDNA derived from T cells, B-cell-depleted T cells, or PBMCs.

As originally analysed: Counts of nucleated cells, estimated from reference gene primer amplification, were obtained. Clones were read by immunoSEQ multiplex PCR, and TCRdb kept only the in-frame ones, dropping some. Clone size and the V and J calls come from that table; the DNA yielded D and trimming. The sample lists 130,000 or so clones; about 83% were seen once. Trimming stripped 2 bases from V and 2 bases from J, with 11 bases between. The CDR3 has 15 residues. CDR1 SGHNT and CDR2 YYREEE come from the germline V gene (reference sequence). This clone was seen only a few times. This rearrangement joins TRBV5-4 to TRBJ2-1, with TRBD1 as a possible D gene (5 bases). The sample taken for sequencing was peripheral blood. This receptor was identified in a man older than 75 with active or convalescent COVID-19. CDR3 loop: CASSFPRATYNEQFF. DNA of the CDR3: TGTGCCAGCAGCTTCCCCAGGGCTACCTACAATGAGCAGTTCTTC.